The clone carrying this T cell receptor (beta chain) is a singleton in its sample. The data stem from a study of technical replicates of blood from several donors. Clones were read by immunoSEQ multiplex PCR, and TCRdb kept only the in-frame ones, dropping some. Of roughly 87,000 clones detected, 85% to 95% appear once; the ten largest clones hold roughly 0.22%. Trimming cost V 2 bases and J 6 bases; bases outside gene matches: 8. CDR1 and CDR2 (germline): MNHEY, SMNVEV (reference sequence). This CDR3 comprises 18 residues. V and J are TRBV27 and TRBJ2-2; TRBD2 matches 14 bases. The sequence came from a human donor in good health. The sequenced material came from T cells isolated from PBMCs. In nucleotides, the CDR3 is TGTGCCAGCAGTTTAGATATGGGACTAGCGGGAGCGCCCGGGGAGCTGTTTTTT. Encoded protein: CASSLDMGLAGAPGELFF.